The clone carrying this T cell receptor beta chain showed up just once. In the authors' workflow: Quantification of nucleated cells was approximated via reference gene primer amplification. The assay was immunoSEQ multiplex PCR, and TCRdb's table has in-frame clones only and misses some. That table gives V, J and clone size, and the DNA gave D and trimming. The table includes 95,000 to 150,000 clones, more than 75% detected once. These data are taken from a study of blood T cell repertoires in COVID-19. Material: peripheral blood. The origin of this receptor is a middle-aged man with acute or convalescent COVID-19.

The CDR3 loop is CASTIDPRNEQYF. In DNA, the CDR3 is TGCGCCAGCACGATCGATCCTAGGAACGAGCAGTACTTC. The chain has TRBV5-1 and TRBJ2-7; D gene unclear. The V end was cut by 6 bases, the J end by 5 bases, with 15 bases between. The CDR3 runs 13 residues. Germline V gene data show CDR1 as SGHRS and CDR2 as YFSETQ.